These 7 T cell receptor beta chains originate from one sample sequenced in a study of blood T cell repertoires in COVID-19. Clones were sequenced by immunoSEQ multiplex PCR, and TCRdb holds only the in-frame ones, with some missing. This sample has 120,000 or so clones, with over 75% found just once. The sequenced sample consisted of peripheral blood. The source of these receptors is a woman older than 75 with acute or convalescent COVID-19.

V gene TRBV27 combines with J gene TRBJ1-6; TRBD1 might be the D (6 bases). The V end lost 11 bases, the J end lost 4 bases, and 9 bases lay between the germline ends. This CDR3 contains 12 residues. Germline-derived CDR1 and CDR2 are MNHEY and SMNVEV (reference sequence). CDR3 nucleotides: TGTGCCGTCCAGGGGTATAATTCACCCCTCCACTTT. Translated: CAVQGYNSPLHF.

In this sample, this clone turned up once. The rearrangement uses TRBV5-6 and TRBJ1-1; D remains ambiguous. CDR3 length equals 13 residues. Germline CDR1 SGHDT, CDR2 YYEEEE. V gave up 1 base and J gave up 6 bases, with 10 bases separating them. The CDR3 spells CASSLPQFAEAFF. The CDR3 coding sequence is TGTGCCAGCAGCTTGCCACAGTTCGCTGAAGCTTTCTTT.

The chain combines TRBV27 with TRBJ2-5; 7 positions agree with TRBD2. Germline V lookup: CDR1 MNHEY, CDR2 SMNVEV (reference sequence). This CDR3 comprises 17 residues. V was clipped by 5 bases and J by 0 bases; unmatched bases: 12. The CDR3 DNA reads as TGTGCCAGCAGTCCGGGGGGTGGGGACCCCAACCAAGAGACCCAGTACTTC. Its translation: CASSPGGGDPNQETQYF.

The J gene is TRBJ2-7, the V gene TRBV27; a possible D gene is TRBD2 (6 bases). The CDR3 is 15 amino acids. V shed 5 bases and J shed 4 bases, with 18 bases lying between them. Germline V gene lookup returns CDR1 MNHEY and CDR2 SMNVEV (reference sequence). CDR3 sequence reads: CASSRATSLWYEQYF. In nucleotides, the CDR3 is TGTGCCAGCAGTCGAGCGACTAGTCTGTGGTACGAGCAGTACTTC.

The genes are TRBV7-9 and TRBJ2-1; D may be TRBD2 (5 bases). Trimming removed 2 bases at V and 7 bases at J, with 15 bases between. The CDR3 has 15 amino acids. Germline V CDR1 and CDR2: SEHNR, FQNEAQ (reference sequence). CDR3: CASSLYSLVENEQFF. The CDR3 DNA follows: TGTGCCAGCAGCTTATACTCACTAGTTGAAAATGAGCAGTTCTTC.

The chain uses TRBV12-3 or TRBV12-4 and TRBJ2-1; D gene ambiguous. V lost 3 bases and J 0 bases, leaving 3 bases between the germline ends. The CDR3 runs to 13 residues. The CDR3 DNA reads as TGTGCCAGCAGTTTCAGCTCCTACAATGAGCAGTTCTTC. Translating gives CASSFSSYNEQFF.

A note on this clone: Sequence at one end of the junction differs from germline and may be a read error. The chain links TRBV7-9 to TRBJ2-1; 7 nucleotides line up with TRBD2. This CDR3 comprises 13 residues. Germline V gene sequence: CDR1 SEHNR, CDR2 FQNEAQ (reference sequence). CDR3 residues: CASRLAGPNEQFF. The CDR3 bases are TGTGCCAGCAGATTAGCGGGCCCGAATGAGCAGTTCTTC.